These T cell receptor beta chains were read from a single sample in a study of cytomegalovirus exposure and HLA in healthy donors. Profiled with immunoSEQ multiplex PCR; TCRdb holds only in-frame clones, not every one. Of some 75,000 clones listed, more than 60% are singletons. Sequenced material: PBMCs. Receptors originate from a man in his late teens or twenties in good health and CMV-seropositive. The conserved cysteine and the conserved F or W are not part of the CDR3 here. Where a row states a size, it is once, few, many or the class of an expanded clone; other rows omit it.

size,J,V,CDR3
NA,TRBJ1-1,TRBV6-1,ASSPRDRAGLGAF
NA,TRBJ1-2,TRBV7-9,ASSLGQGGYGYT
NA,TRBJ2-5,TRBV10-1,ASPRDSWETQY
NA,TRBJ1-2,TRBV4-1,ASSPAGVVRYGYT
NA,TRBJ2-7,TRBV6-5,ASNKRGGYEQY
NA,TRBJ2-3,TRBV10-3,AISTHLDTQY
NA,TRBJ2-7,TRBV6-5,ASSYSRQGSYEQY
few,TRBJ2-5,TRBV4-1,ASSRAGRETQY
NA,TRBJ1-2,TRBV2,ASSDQGAPPYGYT
NA,TRBJ2-6,TRBV28,ASSPVRVSGANVLT
NA,TRBJ1-1,TRBV28,ASRLNRATEAF
NA,TRBJ2-1,TRBV25-1,ASSELVFGAGGHNEQF
NA,TRBJ1-1,TRBV5-1,ASRVAWSTEAF
NA,TRBJ1-1,TRBV6-5,ASTPSPGPSEAF
NA,TRBJ2-1,TRBV6-5,ASSGSPVEQF
few,TRBJ1-2,TRBV18,ASSPPLGRDYGYT
few,TRBJ1-5,TRBV5-5,ASSLIGADSNQPQH
once,TRBJ2-5,TRBV10-3,AISHGQGAFQETQY
NA,TRBJ2-1,TRBV2,ASSPWTSGRSSYNEQF
NA,TRBJ1-4,TRBV9,ASSARTATNEKLF
few,TRBJ1-5,TRBV5-1,ASSFIHQPQH
NA,TRBJ1-2,TRBV5-4,ASSFEGANYGYT
few,TRBJ1-1,TRBV6-5,ASSYSGGVTEAF